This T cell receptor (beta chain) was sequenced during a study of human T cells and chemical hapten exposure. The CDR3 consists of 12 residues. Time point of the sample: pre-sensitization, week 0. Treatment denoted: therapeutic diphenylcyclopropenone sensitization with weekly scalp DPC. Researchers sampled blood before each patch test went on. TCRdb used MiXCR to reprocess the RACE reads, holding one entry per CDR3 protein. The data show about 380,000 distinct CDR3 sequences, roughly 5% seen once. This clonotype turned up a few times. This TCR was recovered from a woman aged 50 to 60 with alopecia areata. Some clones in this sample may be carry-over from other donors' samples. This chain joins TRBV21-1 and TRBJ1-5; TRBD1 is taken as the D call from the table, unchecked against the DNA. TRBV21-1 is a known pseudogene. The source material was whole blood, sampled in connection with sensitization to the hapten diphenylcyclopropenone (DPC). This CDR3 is CASSNRGQPQHF. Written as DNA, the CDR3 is TGTGCCAGCAGCAACAGGGGTCAGCCCCAGCATTTT.